Sequencing of this T cell receptor (beta chain) was carried out in a study of cytomegalovirus exposure and HLA in healthy donors. Regarding this clone: Its cognate antigen is unknown.

Study observations and caveats: Researchers reported in a later analysis that a missense DCLRE1C variant was tied to TCR beta V- and J-gene trimming.

Use of 60 Vbeta and 13 Jbeta primers characterized the PCR. The repertoire was sequenced with immunoSEQ multiplex PCR; TCRdb's copy has only in-frame clones and lacks some. The table has about 150,000 clones, about 80% seen once. CDR1 and CDR2 from the germline V gene are SGDLS and YYNGEE. This CDR3 spans 13 amino acids. Trimming cost V 3 bases and J 6 bases; bases outside gene matches: 3. The clonotype was recovered from a man aged 25-40 years in good health and CMV-seronegative. The chain joins TRBV9 to TRBJ1-2; 9 bases line up with TRBD1. The sample consisted of PBMCs. The CDR3 DNA reads as TGTGCCAGCAGCGACGGGACAGGGCATGGCTACACCTTC. Its protein is CASSDGTGHGYTF.